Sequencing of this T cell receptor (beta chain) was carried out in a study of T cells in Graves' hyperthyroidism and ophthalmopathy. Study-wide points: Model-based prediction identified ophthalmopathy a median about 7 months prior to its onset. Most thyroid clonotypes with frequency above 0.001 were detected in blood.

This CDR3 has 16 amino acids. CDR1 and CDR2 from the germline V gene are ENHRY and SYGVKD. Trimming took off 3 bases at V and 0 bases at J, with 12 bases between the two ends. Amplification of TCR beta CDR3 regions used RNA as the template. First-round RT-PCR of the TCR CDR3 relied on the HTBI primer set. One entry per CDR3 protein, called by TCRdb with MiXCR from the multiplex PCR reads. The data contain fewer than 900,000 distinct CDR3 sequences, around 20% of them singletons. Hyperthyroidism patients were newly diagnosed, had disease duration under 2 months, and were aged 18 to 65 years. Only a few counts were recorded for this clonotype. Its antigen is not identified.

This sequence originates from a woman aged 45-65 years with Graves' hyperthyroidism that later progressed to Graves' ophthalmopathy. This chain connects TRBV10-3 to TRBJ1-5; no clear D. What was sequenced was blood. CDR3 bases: TGTGCCATCAGTGATGGCTTTGGGGATAGCAATCAGCCCCAGCATTTT. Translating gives CAISDGFGDSNQPQHF.